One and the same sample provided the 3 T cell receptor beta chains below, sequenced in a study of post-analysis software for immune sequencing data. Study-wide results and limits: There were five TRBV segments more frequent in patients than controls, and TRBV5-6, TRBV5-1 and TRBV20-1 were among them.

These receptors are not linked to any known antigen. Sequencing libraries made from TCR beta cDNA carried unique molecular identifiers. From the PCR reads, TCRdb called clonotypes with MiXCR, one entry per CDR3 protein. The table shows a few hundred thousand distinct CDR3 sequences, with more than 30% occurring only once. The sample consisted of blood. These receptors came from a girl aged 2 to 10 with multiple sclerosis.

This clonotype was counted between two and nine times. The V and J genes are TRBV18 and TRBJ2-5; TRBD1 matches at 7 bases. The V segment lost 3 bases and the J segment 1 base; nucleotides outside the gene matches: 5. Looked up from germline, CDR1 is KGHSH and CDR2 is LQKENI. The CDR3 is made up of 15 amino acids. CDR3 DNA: TGTGCCAGCTCACCCCCAGGGACAGTCCAAGAGACCCAGTACTTC. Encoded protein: CASSPPGTVQETQYF.

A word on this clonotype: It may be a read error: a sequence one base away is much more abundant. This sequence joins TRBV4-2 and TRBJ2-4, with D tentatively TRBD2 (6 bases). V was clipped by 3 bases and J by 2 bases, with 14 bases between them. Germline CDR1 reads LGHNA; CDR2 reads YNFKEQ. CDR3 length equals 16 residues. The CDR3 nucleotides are TGTGCCAGCAGCCATCACGGCGGGACTCCCAAAAACATTCAGTACTTC. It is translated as CASSHHGGTPKNIQYF.

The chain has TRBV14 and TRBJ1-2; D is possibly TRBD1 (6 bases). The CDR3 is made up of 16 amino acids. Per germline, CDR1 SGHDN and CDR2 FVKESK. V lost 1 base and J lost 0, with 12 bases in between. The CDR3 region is CASSQANRDTNYGYTF. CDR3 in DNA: TGTGCCAGCAGCCAAGCCAACAGGGATACTAACTATGGCTACACCTTC.